Presented here are 26 T cell receptor beta chains from one specimen sequenced in a study of CD4 and CD8 cells across lung adenocarcinoma regions. TCRdb processed the PCR reads anew with MiXCR; each CDR3 protein has one entry. The data contain 6,000 to 7,500 distinct CDR3 sequences, around half of them singletons. Sequencing was done on a sample of CD8+ T cells from the center of a lung tumor. These receptors originate from a male donor with lung adenocarcinoma. The CD4 and CD8 labels of this study may be unreliable.

The sample holds a few counts of this clonotype. The rearrangement links TRBV6-1 to TRBJ1-1; a possible D gene is TRBD1 (5 bases). Germline assignment: CDR1 MNHNS and CDR2 SASEGT. The CDR3 length is 13 residues. With 5 bases removed from V and 4 bases from J, the gap between germline ends came to 11 bases. CDR3 coding DNA: TGTGCCAGCAGTATCAGGGTGGGCACTGAAGCTTTCTTT. Its protein product is CASSIRVGTEAFF.

There are many counts of this clonotype. The V and J genes are TRBV6-1 and TRBJ2-6; D not certain. With 3 bases removed from V and 0 bases from J, the gap between germline ends came to 6 bases. Germline loops: CDR1 MNHNS, CDR2 SASEGT. The CDR3 extends over 15 amino acids. The CDR3, as DNA: TGTGCCAGCAGTGAGGCCCCCTCTGGGGCCAACGTCCTGACTTTC. Protein product: CASSEAPSGANVLTF.

This rearrangement joins TRBV29-1 to TRBJ2-3, with 7 bases matching TRBD2. Germline V gene lookup returns CDR1 SQVTM and CDR2 ANQGSEA. The CDR3 extends over 12 amino acids. Germline trimming cut 4 bases from V and 6 bases from J; bases unmatched to any gene: 4. Here the CDR3 reads CSVAREGDTQYF. CDR3 DNA: TGCAGCGTTGCCAGGGAGGGGGATACGCAGTATTTT.

The V call is TRBV11-2, the J call TRBJ2-7, with 7 nucleotides matching TRBD1. The CDR3 has 15 residues. The ends lost 2 bases at V and 0 bases at J; junction bases unmatched: 4. CDR1 is SGHAT and CDR2 is FQNNGV in the germline V gene. CDR3 protein: CASSLTRTGSYEQYF. The CDR3 DNA sequence: TGTGCCAGCAGCTTAACCCGGACAGGCTCCTACGAGCAGTACTTC.

The chain is built from TRBV7-2 and TRBJ2-3; 7 positions agree with TRBD2. Trimming at V came to 4 bases and at J to 5 bases, leaving 6 bases not matched to a gene. CDR1 and CDR2 from the germline V gene are SGHTA and FQGNSA. This CDR3 contains 14 residues. The DNA for the CDR3 is TGTGCCAGCAGCTCAGGACTAGTTGTAGATACGCAGTATTTT. Protein: CASSSGLVVDTQYF.

A note on this clonotype: A single base separates this from a much larger clone, so it may be a read error. This chain links TRBV6-1 with TRBJ2-1; 7 positions match TRBD2. The J call is doubtful: the DNA matches TRBJ2-7 better. This CDR3 contains 13 residues. CDR1 and CDR2 (germline): MNHNS, SASEGT. Here the CDR3 DNA reads TGTGCCAACAGGCAGCGGGACTCCTACGAGCAGTACTTC. It codes for CANRQRDSYEQYF.

This CDR3 is CASSPLEGTDTQYF. The CDR3 region has the DNA TGTGCCAGCAGCCCCCTCGAGGGCACAGATACGCAGTATTTT. This chain connects TRBV11-2 to TRBJ2-3; D uncertain. Trimming removed 5 bases at V and 1 base at J, with 10 bases between. The CDR3 runs 14 residues. The germline gives CDR1 SGHAT, CDR2 FQNNGV.

This chain uses TRBV6-5 with TRBJ2-1, with TRBD1 matching 7 bases. TRBJ2-7 matches the DNA end more closely, so the J call is doubtful. This CDR3 spans 15 amino acids. Per the germline V gene, CDR1 is MNHEY and CDR2 is SVGAGI. The CDR3 region is CASSYLTGMVFEQYF. CDR3 DNA sequence: TGTGCCAGCAGTTACTTGACAGGGATGGTATTCGAGCAGTACTTC.

The table lists this clonotype with a few counts. The chain employs TRBV27 and TRBJ1-2; 7 nucleotides line up with TRBD1. Germline V lookup: CDR1 MNHEY, CDR2 SMNVEV (reference sequence). The CDR3 covers 16 residues. Unmatched junction bases numbered 10, after V lost 5 bases and J lost 1 base. The CDR3: CASSLDRAGGNYGYTF. The DNA for the CDR3 is TGTGCCAGCAGTCTAGACAGGGCGGGTGGTAACTATGGCTACACCTTC.

This clonotype was found a few times. The rearrangement links TRBV10-3 to TRBJ2-5; 7 nucleotides align to TRBD2. The CDR3 has 14 amino acids. Germline CDR1 ENHRY, CDR2 SYGVKD. The CDR3 region has the DNA TGTGCGGGGCGCGGGGCGGGGGACCAAGAGACCCAGTACTTC. As protein: CAGRGAGDQETQYF.

The chain joins TRBV11-3 to TRBJ2-5, with 8 nucleotides matching TRBD1. CDR3 length equals 13 residues. Germline V gene lookup returns CDR1 SGHNT and CDR2 YENEEA. The trim removed 5 bases at V and 3 bases at J, leaving 2 bases unmatched. CDR3 amino acids: CASSQGQEETQYF. CDR3 in DNA: TGTGCCAGCAGCCAGGGACAGGAAGAGACCCAGTACTTC. Full variable domain (outside the CDR3, taken from reference TRBV11-3 and TRBJ2-5): EAGVVQSPRYKIIEKKQPVAFWCNPISGHNTLYWYLQNLGQGPELLIRYENEEAVDDSQLPKDRFSAERLKGVDSTLKIQPAELGDSAVYLCASSQGQEETQYFGPGTRLLVL.

This chain links TRBV6-1 with TRBJ1-1, with TRBD1 matching over 7 bases. V trimming: 4 bases; J trimming: 5 bases; junction bases outside the gene matches: 13. The CDR3 covers 16 residues. Germline V lookup: CDR1 MNHNS, CDR2 SASEGT. The CDR3 spells CASSGGTGVGRTEAFF. The CDR3 DNA reads TGTGCCAGCAGTGGGGGCACAGGGGTGGGTCGGACTGAAGCTTTCTTT.

J is TRBJ1-2 and V is TRBV4-1, with 7 bases aligning to TRBD1. The CDR3 loop spans 14 amino acids. V dropped 3 bases and J dropped 2; count of bases not matched to a gene: 3. CDR1 is MGHRA, CDR2 YSYEKL, per germline. Written as DNA, the CDR3 is TGCGCCAGCAGCCACCAGGGGGTAAACTATGGCTACACCTTC. It yields the protein CASSHQGVNYGYTF.

This clonotype occurred a few times. The V call is TRBV3-1, the J call TRBJ2-6; D perhaps matches TRBD2 (6 bases). This CDR3 contains 15 residues. V lost 1 base to trimming and J lost 2 bases, with 6 bases between them. Per germline, CDR1 LGHDT and CDR2 YNNKEL (reference sequence). The CDR3 protein is CASSQAGAGANVLTF. CDR3 DNA sequence: TGTGCCAGCAGCCAAGCGGGGGCTGGGGCCAACGTCCTGACTTTC.

The V call is TRBV27, the J call TRBJ2-3, with D hard to call. V lost 9 bases to trimming and J lost 2 bases, with 12 bases between them. CDR1 is MNHEY, CDR2 SMNVEV, per germline (reference sequence). This CDR3 spans 13 amino acids. The CDR3 DNA sequence: TGTGCCAGGAGGCTAAGCGCCACAGATACGCAGTATTTT. Translating gives CARRLSATDTQYF.

In its sample, this clonotype was seen many times. V and J are TRBV10-1 and TRBJ2-2, with D possibly TRBD1 on 6 matching bases. The ends were cut back, 3 bases at V and 7 bases at J, with 12 bases in the middle. The CDR3 spans 14 residues. Germline V CDR1 and CDR2: WNHNN, SYGVQD (reference sequence). The DNA for the CDR3 is TGCGCCAGCAGTGACACAGGGAAAGGCGGGGAGCTGTTTTTT. This encodes CASSDTGKGGELFF.

This rearrangement joins TRBV7-2 to TRBJ2-5, with D hard to call. The closer fit of TRBJ2-7 to the DNA end suggests the J call may be wrong. The CDR3 spans 15 residues. Germline V gene data show CDR1 as SGHTA and CDR2 as FQGNSA. The CDR3 region is CASSLDWVGSYEQYF. CDR3 DNA: TGTGCCAGCAGCTTAGACTGGGTTGGCTCCTACGAGCAGTACTTC.

J is TRBJ2-3 and V is TRBV30; the match to TRBD2 covers 7 bases. CDR1 GTSNPN and CDR2 SVGIG come from the germline V gene (reference sequence). This CDR3 is built from 14 residues. The V and J ends lost 2 bases and 4 bases, in that order; junction bases with no gene match: 6. The CDR3 DNA reads as TGTGCCTGGAGTAGCGGGGCCCTCCCAGATACGCAGTATTTT. Translation gives CAWSSGALPDTQYF.

This clonotype occurred once. The chain combines TRBV6-1 with TRBJ2-1, with a possible D match to TRBD2 (5 bases). Gene TRBJ2-7 matches the end of the DNA better, so the J call may be wrong. The CDR3 runs to 13 residues. Germline CDR1 is MNHNS and CDR2 is SASEGT. The CDR3 DNA follows: TGTGCCAGCGAGACCGCCTTAGCGAGCGAGCAGTACTTC. This encodes CASETALASEQYF.

The CDR3 bases are TGTGCCAGCACAAGGCTAGCGGGAGGGAGTTCCTACAATGAGCAGTTCTTC. Translated: CASTRLAGGSSYNEQFF. The genes are TRBV27 and TRBJ2-1; 12 bases are a match to TRBD2. Germline CDR1 and CDR2: MNHEY and SMNVEV (reference sequence). This CDR3 region has 17 residues. J gave up 1 base and V 7 bases, and 8 bases lay outside the gene matches.

The chain employs TRBV6-2 or TRBV6-3 and TRBJ2-1; 13 bases agree with TRBD2. The last part of the DNA fits TRBJ2-5 better; the J call may be wrong. This CDR3 has 16 residues. Germline CDR1 MNHEY, CDR2 SVGEGT. This chain's CDR3 is CASSSRLAGGQETQYF. The CDR3 coding sequence is TGTGCCAGCAGCTCCAGACTAGCGGGAGGCCAAGAGACCCAGTACTTC.

V gene TRBV6-1 combines with J gene TRBJ2-1; no definite D call. Germline V gene sequence: CDR1 MNHNS, CDR2 SASEGT. The CDR3 length is 13 residues. The V end lost 2 bases, the J end lost 6 bases, and 8 bases lay between the germline ends. In DNA form, the CDR3 reads TGTGCCAGCAGTGAACTCTCGGGCAATGAGCAGTTCTTC. This gives the protein CASSELSGNEQFF.

This clonotype was detected a few times. The chain employs TRBV27 and TRBJ2-5; D possibly uses TRBD1 or TRBD2 (5 bases each). The germline gives CDR1 MNHEY, CDR2 SMNVEV (reference sequence). V was clipped by 6 bases and J by 7 bases, with 15 bases between them. This CDR3 spans 13 amino acids. The CDR3 sequence is CASSPGAEGTQYF. Here the CDR3 DNA reads TGTGCCAGCAGCCCCGGGGCCGAGGGGACCCAGTACTTC.

This clonotype was seen more than once but under ten times. The chain joins TRBV6-5 to TRBJ2-4; D is ambiguous. The CDR3 length is 16 residues. The germline gives CDR1 MNHEY, CDR2 SVGAGI. Trimming shortened V by 4 bases and J by 5 bases, and 18 bases separated the two germline ends. This CDR3 is CASSSLASIRENIQYF. In DNA, the CDR3 is TGTGCCAGCAGTTCGTTGGCTAGTATTAGGGAAAACATTCAGTACTTC.

V is TRBV7-2 and J is TRBJ1-4, with TRBD1 as a possible D gene (5 bases). V was trimmed by 4 bases and J by 4 bases, leaving 10 bases between them. CDR3 length: 14 amino acids. Germline-derived CDR1 and CDR2 are SGHTA and FQGNSA. As DNA, the CDR3 is TGTGCCAGCAGCTGGTCGGGGGGTAATGAAAAACTGTTTTTT. It yields the protein CASSWSGGNEKLFF. The entire variable domain, with the rest obtained from reference TRBV7-2 and TRBJ1-4, is as follows: GAGVSQSPSNKVTEKGKDVELRCDPISGHTALYWYRQSLGQGLEFLIYFQGNSAPDKSGLPSDRFSAERTGGSVSTLTIQRTQQEDSAVYLCASSWSGGNEKLFFGSGTQLSVL.

V gene TRBV7-2 combines with J gene TRBJ2-1; 12 bases agree with TRBD2. Per the germline V gene, CDR1 is SGHTA and CDR2 is FQGNSA. The V gene end was trimmed by 5 bases and the J gene end by 7 bases; junction bases not matched to a gene: 3. CDR3 length: 14 amino acids. The CDR3, as DNA: TGTGCCAGCAGCCCACTAGCGGGAGGTAATGAGCAGTTCTTC. Its translation is CASSPLAGGNEQFF.